Sequencing of this T cell receptor (beta chain) was carried out in a study of cytomegalovirus exposure and HLA in healthy donors. PCR involved 60 Vbeta and 13 Jbeta primers. Here immunoSEQ multiplex PCR was the method, and the copy in TCRdb shows in-frame clones only, minus some. The table shows 200,000 to 250,000 clones, with 65% to 80% occurring only once. This CDR3 comprises 13 residues. Trimming shortened V by 10 bases and J by 5 bases, and 17 bases separated the two germline ends. Germline CDR1 MNHNY, CDR2 SVGAGI (reference sequence). The material sequenced was PBMCs. The receptor's source is a man over 45 in good health and CMV-seronegative. The chain links TRBV6-6 to TRBJ1-1; weak D call: TRBD1 (5 bases). This CDR3 is CATKPGVGTEAFF. CDR3 coding DNA: TGTGCCACCAAGCCGGGGGTTGGGACTGAAGCTTTCTTT.